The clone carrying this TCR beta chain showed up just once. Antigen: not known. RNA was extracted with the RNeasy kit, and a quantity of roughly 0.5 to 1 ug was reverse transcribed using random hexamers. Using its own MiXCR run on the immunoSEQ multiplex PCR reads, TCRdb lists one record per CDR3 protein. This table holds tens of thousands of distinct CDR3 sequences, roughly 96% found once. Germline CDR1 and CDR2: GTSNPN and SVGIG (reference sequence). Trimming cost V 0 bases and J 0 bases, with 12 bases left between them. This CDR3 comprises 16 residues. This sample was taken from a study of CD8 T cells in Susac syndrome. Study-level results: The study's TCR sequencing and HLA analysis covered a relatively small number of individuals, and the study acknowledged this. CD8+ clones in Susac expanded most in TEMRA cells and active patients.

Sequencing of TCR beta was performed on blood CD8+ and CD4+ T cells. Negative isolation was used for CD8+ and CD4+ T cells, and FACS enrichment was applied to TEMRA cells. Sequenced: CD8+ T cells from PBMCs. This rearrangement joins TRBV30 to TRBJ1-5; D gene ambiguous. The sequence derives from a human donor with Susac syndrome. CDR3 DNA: TGTGCCTGGAGTGTACGGAGAGGGAGTAGCAATCAGCCCCAGCATTTT. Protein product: CAWSVRRGSSNQPQHF.